The TCR beta chain under discussion was sequenced for a study of response to subunit inactivated influenza vaccine. Per the germline V gene, CDR1 is SGHRS and CDR2 is YFSETQ. The CDR3 extends over 15 amino acids. Trimming shortened V by 4 bases and J by 1 base, and 14 bases separated the two germline ends. TCRdb analysed the RT-PCR reads with MiXCR anew, one entry per CDR3 protein. This sample has around 710,000 distinct CDR3 sequences, with 14% found just once. V usage is TRBV5-1 and J usage is TRBJ2-5; no clear D. The TCR comes from a man aged 50-59 years who received an inactivated influenza vaccine. The sequenced sample was PBMCs from blood, obtained less than 15 days before vaccination. The CDR3 protein is CASSHRWAAQETQYF. The CDR3 DNA follows: TGCGCCAGCAGCCACCGGTGGGCAGCCCAAGAGACCCAGTACTTC.